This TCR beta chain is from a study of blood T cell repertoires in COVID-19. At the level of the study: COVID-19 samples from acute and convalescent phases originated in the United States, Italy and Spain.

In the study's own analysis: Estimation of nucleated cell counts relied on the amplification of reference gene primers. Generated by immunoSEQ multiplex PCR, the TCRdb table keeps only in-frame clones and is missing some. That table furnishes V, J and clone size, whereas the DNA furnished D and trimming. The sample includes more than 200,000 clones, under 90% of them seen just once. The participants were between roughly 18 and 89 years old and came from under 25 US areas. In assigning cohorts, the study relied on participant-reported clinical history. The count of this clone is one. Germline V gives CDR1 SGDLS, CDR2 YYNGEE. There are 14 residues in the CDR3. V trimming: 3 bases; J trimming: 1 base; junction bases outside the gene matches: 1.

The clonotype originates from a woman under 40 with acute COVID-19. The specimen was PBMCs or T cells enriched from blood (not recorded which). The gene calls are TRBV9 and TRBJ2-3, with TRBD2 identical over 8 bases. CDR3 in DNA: TGTGCCAGCAGCGCCGGGGGGGGCACAGATACGCAGTATTTT. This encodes CASSAGGGTDTQYF.